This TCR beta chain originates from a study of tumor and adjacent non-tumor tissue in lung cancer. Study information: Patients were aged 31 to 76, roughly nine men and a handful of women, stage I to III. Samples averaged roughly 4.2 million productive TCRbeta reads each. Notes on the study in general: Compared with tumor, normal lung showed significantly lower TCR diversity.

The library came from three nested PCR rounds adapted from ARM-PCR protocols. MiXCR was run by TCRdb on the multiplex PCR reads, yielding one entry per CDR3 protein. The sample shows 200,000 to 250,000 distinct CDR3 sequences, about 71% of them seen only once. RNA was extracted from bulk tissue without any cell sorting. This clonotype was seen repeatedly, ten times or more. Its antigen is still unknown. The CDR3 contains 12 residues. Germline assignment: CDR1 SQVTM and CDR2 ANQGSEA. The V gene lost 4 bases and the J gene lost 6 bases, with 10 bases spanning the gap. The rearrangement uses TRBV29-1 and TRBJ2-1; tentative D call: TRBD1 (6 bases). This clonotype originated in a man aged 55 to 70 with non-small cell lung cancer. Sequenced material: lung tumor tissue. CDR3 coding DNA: TGCAGCGTTGGAAAGGACAGCAATGAGCAGTTCTTC. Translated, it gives CSVGKDSNEQFF.